This entry is about one T cell receptor (beta chain). Its antigen is currently unknown. 5'RACE primed from the constant segment yielded TCR alpha and TCR beta cDNA libraries bearing sample barcodes and UMIs. TCRdb re-analysed the 5' RACE reads in MiXCR, keeping a single row per CDR3 protein. This table holds approximately 350,000 distinct CDR3 sequences, 13% to 15% found once. This specimen belongs to a study of T-cell memory formation after mild COVID-19. The CDR3 has 14 amino acids. Germline V CDR1 and CDR2: SGHNT, YENEEA. V dropped 2 bases and J dropped 7 bases, with 12 bases sitting between them. Points from the study as a whole: Memory sampled before infection contained some responding clones, suggesting cross-reactive memory joined. Clones which contracted sat mainly in CM and EM if CD4+, and in EMRA if CD8+.

The TCR comes from a man in his late teens or twenties who had mild COVID-19 (a few samples of this study predate the infection). Cell type and time point are not known. Input material: PBMCs or a T cell subset sorted from them (not recorded which). The chain has TRBV11-3 and TRBJ2-1; no reliable D call. The CDR3 DNA sequence: TGTGCCAGCAGCTTATCTCGGGTGCGTAATGAGCAGTTCTTC. Residues: CASSLSRVRNEQFF.